What follows describes a single T cell receptor beta chain. This clone's antigen is unknown. Nothing much larger sits one base from this clone, and base qualities are not available. The entry originates in a study of T-cell reconstitution after alpha-beta-depleted transplantation in children (dated by TCRdb to the mid-2010s). Turning to the overall study: Using TCR repertoire profiling, the study followed T-cell immune reconstitution in a quantitative way in children after TCRalphabeta/CD19-depleted allogeneic hematopoietic cell transplantation.

The method was PCR. Sequencing was carried out with an Illumina HiSeq 2500. TCR library preparation used molecular barcoding, with unique molecular identifiers applied to normalize quantification of the TCRbeta repertoire. TCRdb reprocessed the public reads (quality trimming at Q25 with fastp, clone calling with MiXCR) and kept in-frame beta chains. One record per CDR3 amino acid sequence lists the most common genes and DNA. This sample has some 350,000 distinct CDR3 sequences in its table, and 10% of those were observed once. The top ten hold 2% to 2.5% of the sample. Specimen: PBMCs from the stem cell graft donor, collected from the stem cell graft. This TCR was recovered from a human donor who donated a stem cell graft to a child with acute lymphoblastic leukemia.

The nucleotides read TGCGCCAGCAGCCAAGATGCACTAGCGGGAGTAGGGGCTAGCACAGATACGCAGTATTTT. It codes for CASSQDALAGVGASTDTQYF. This receptor chain uses TRBV4-3 and TRBJ2-3; TRBD2 agrees with 11 junctional bases. Reading from cysteine to phenylalanine, the CDR3 counts 20 amino acids. Only CDR3 DNA remains: 60 bases, in frame from the first base. For this chain, trimming is 0 bases at the V end and 0 bases at the J end, and the number of junction bases without a gene match is 11. The germline V gene encodes CDR1 LGHNA and CDR2 YSLEER.